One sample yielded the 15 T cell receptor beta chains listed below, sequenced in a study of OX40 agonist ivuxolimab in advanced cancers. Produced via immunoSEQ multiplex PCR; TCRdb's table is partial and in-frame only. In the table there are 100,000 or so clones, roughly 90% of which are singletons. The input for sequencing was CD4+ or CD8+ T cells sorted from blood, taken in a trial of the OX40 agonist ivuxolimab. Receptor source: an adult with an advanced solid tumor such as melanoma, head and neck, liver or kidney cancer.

CDR3 DNA: TGTGCCAGCAGCCTGAAGAACGATGAGCAGTTCTTC. Its protein product is CASSLKNDEQFF. The chain is built from TRBV7-9 and TRBJ2-1, with unresolved D. The germline V gene encodes CDR1 SEHNR and CDR2 FQNEAQ (reference sequence). The CDR3 is made up of 12 amino acids. V was cut by 5 bases and J by 8 bases, with 10 bases left in between.

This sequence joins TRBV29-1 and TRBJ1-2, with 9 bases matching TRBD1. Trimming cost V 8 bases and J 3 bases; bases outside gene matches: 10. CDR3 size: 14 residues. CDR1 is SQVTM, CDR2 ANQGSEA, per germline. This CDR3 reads CSTTPRTGDYGYTF. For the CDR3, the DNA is TGCAGCACAACCCCTAGGACAGGGGACTATGGCTACACCTTC. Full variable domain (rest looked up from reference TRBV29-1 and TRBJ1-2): SAVISQKPSRDICQRGTSLTIQCQVDSQVTMMFWYRQQPGQSLTLIATANQGSEATYESGFVIDKFPISRPNLTFSTLTVSNMSPEDSSIYLCSTTPRTGDYGYTFGSGTRLTVV.

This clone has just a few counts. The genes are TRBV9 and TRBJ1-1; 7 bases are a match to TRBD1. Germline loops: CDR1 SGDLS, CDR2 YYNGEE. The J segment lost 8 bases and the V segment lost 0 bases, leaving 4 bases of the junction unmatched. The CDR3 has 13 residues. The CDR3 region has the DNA TGTGCCAGCAGCGTAGGACAGGGTGTAGAAGCTTTCTTT. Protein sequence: CASSVGQGVEAFF.

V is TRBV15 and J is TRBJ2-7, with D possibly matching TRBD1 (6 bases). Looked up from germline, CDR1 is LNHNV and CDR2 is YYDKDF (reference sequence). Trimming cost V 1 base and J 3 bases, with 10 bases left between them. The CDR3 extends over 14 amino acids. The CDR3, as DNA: TGTGCCACCAGCAGAGCCGGGACAAACTACGAGCAGTACTTC. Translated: CATSRAGTNYEQYF.

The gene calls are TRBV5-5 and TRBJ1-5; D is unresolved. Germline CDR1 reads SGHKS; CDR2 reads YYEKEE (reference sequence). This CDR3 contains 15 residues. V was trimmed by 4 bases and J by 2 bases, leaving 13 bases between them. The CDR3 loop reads CASSRETGGNQPQHF. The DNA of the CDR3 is TGTGCCAGCAGCCGTGAGACCGGGGGCAATCAGCCCCAGCATTTT.

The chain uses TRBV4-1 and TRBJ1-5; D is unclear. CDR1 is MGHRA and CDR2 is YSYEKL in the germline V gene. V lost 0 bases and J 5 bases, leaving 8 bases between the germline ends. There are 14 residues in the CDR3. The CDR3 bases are TGCGCCAGCAGCCAAGAATCGCGTTATCAGCCCCAGCATTTT. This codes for CASSQESRYQPQHF.

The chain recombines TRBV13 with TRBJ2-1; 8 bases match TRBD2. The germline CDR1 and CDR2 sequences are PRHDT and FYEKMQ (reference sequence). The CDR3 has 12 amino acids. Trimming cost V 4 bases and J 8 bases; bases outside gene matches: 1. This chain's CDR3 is CASSSGGDEQFF. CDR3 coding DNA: TGTGCCAGCAGCTCCGGGGGGGATGAGCAGTTCTTC. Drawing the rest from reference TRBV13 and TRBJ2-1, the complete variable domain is AAGVIQSPRHLIKEKRETATLKCYPIPRHDTVYWYQQGPGQDPQFLISFYEKMQSDKGSIPDRFSAQQFSDYHSELNMSSLELGDSALYFCASSSGGDEQFFGPGTRLTVL.

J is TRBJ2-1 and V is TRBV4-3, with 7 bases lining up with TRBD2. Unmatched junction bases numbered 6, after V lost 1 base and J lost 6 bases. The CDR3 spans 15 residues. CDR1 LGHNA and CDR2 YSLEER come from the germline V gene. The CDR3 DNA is TGCGCCAGCAGCCAAGGAAGTGGGGGGGGCAATGAGCAGTTCTTC. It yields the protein CASSQGSGGGNEQFF.

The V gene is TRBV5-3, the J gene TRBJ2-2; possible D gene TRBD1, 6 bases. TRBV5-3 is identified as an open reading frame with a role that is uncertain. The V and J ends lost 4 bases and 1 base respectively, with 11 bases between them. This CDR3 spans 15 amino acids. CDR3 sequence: CARSQDSWNTGELFF. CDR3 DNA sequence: TGTGCCAGAAGCCAGGACAGCTGGAACACCGGGGAGCTGTTTTTT.

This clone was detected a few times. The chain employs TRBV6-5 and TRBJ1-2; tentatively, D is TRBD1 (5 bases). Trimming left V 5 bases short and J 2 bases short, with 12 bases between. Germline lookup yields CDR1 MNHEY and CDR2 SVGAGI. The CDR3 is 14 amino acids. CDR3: CASSEGRGNYGYTF. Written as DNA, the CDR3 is TGTGCCAGCAGTGAGGGCCGGGGGAACTATGGCTACACCTTC.

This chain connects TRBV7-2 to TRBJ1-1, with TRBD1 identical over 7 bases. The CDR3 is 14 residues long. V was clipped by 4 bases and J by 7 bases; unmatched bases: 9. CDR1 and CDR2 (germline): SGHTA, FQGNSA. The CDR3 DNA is TGTGCCAGCAGCTATTCCGGGACAGCCGTTGAAGCTTTCTTT. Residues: CASSYSGTAVEAFF. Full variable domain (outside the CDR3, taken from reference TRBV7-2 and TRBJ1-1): GAGVSQSPSNKVTEKGKDVELRCDPISGHTALYWYRQSLGQGLEFLIYFQGNSAPDKSGLPSDRFSAERTGGSVSTLTIQRTQQEDSAVYLCASSYSGTAVEAFFGQGTRLTVV.

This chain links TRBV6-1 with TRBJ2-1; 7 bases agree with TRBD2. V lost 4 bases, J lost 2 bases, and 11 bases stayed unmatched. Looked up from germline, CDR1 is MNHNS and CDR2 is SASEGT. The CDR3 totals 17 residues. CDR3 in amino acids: CASSAPYGEGPYNEQFF. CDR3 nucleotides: TGTGCCAGCAGTGCTCCGTATGGGGAGGGCCCCTACAATGAGCAGTTCTTC.

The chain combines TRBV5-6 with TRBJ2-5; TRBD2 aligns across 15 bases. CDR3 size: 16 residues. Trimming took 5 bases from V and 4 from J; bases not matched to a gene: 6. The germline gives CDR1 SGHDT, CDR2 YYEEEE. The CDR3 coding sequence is TGTGCCAGCAGTGGGGGACTAGCGGGAGGCGGAGAGACCCAGTACTTC. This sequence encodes CASSGGLAGGGETQYF. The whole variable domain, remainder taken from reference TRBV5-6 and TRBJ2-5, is DAGVTQSPTHLIKTRGQQVTLRCSPKSGHDTVSWYQQALGQGPQFIFQYYEEEERQRGNFPDRFSGHQFPNYSSELNVNALLLGDSALYLCASSGGLAGGGETQYFGPGTRLLVL.

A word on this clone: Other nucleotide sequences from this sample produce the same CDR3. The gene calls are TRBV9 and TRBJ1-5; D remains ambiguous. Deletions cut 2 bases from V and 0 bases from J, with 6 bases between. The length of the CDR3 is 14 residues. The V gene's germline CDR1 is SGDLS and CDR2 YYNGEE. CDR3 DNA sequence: TGTGCCAGCAGCGTTGACGGTAGCAATCAGCCCCAGCATTTT. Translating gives CASSVDGSNQPQHF.

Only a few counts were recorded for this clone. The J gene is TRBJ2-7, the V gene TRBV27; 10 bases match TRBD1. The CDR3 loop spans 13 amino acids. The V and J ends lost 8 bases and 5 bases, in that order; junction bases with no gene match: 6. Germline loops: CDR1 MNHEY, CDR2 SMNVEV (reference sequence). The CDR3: CASGWDRGDEQYF. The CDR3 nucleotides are TGTGCCAGCGGGTGGGACAGGGGCGACGAGCAGTACTTC.